This T cell receptor beta chain was profiled in a study of control samples from healthy donors and cancer patients. Produced via immunoSEQ multiplex PCR; TCRdb's table is partial and in-frame only. The sample consists of 100,000 to 150,000 clones, roughly 92% of them appearing once. Sequenced input: PBMCs. The receptor was derived from a man older than 75 with head and neck cancer.

The CDR3 sequence is CASSFGFTEAFF. CDR3 bases: TGTGCCAGCAGCTTCGGGTTCACTGAAGCTTTCTTT. The chain uses TRBV7-2 and TRBJ1-1; D gene unclear. Trimming removed 3 bases from V and 4 bases from J, with 6 bases in between. Germline V CDR1 and CDR2: SGHTA, FQGNSA. CDR3 length: 12 amino acids.